The 31 T cell receptor beta chains in this list originate from one sample, sequenced in a study of blood T cells in healthy people across ages. Using a J-beta primer mix together with a sample-barcoded 5' primer, a second PCR was run for about 6 to 11 cycles. TCRdb reanalysed the 5' RACE reads using MiXCR and keeps one entry per CDR3 protein. Of approximately 600,000 distinct CDR3 sequences in the sample, approximately 50% were seen once. The sample taken for sequencing was blood. These receptors were obtained from a man in his sixties in good health.

The chain employs TRBV4-2 and TRBJ1-4, with 7 bases fitting TRBD1. Germline trimming cut 5 bases from V and 6 bases from J; bases unmatched to any gene: 9. Per germline, CDR1 LGHNA and CDR2 YNFKEQ. The CDR3 is made up of 15 amino acids. CDR3 sequence reads: CASSSTGQRDEKLFF. As DNA, the CDR3 is TGTGCCAGCAGCTCCACGGGACAGCGAGATGAAAAACTGTTTTTT.

This clonotype appeared a few times. The V call is TRBV13, the J call TRBJ1-2, with D perhaps TRBD1 (6 bases). CDR1 and CDR2 (germline): PRHDT, FYEKMQ (reference sequence). The CDR3 contains 15 residues. V shed 5 bases and J shed 1 base, with 14 bases lying between them. The CDR3 sequence is CASSLSLQGNYGYTF. As DNA, the CDR3 is TGTGCCAGCAGCCTCTCCCTACAGGGTAACTATGGCTACACCTTC.

The chain carries TRBV12-3 or TRBV12-4 and TRBJ2-5; TRBD2 matches 10 bases. This CDR3 region has 15 residues. The V gene end was trimmed by 5 bases and the J gene end by 7 bases; junction bases not matched to a gene: 10. CDR3 loop: CASSLSGGSSRTQYF. The DNA of the CDR3 is TGTGCCAGCAGTCTTAGCGGGGGGTCGTCCAGGACCCAGTACTTC.

V and J are TRBV9 and TRBJ2-3; no definite D call. Per germline, CDR1 SGDLS and CDR2 YYNGEE. The CDR3 covers 15 residues. Deletions cut 4 bases from V and 0 bases from J, with 12 bases between. The CDR3 nucleotides are TGTGCCAGCAGCTCTGGCCGGCATAGCACAGATACGCAGTATTTT. Protein sequence: CASSSGRHSTDTQYF.

In the case of this clonotype: Compared with germline, one end of the junction differs, possibly owing to a read error. The V and J genes are TRBV10-3 and TRBJ2-7; 12 nucleotides line up with TRBD2. The DNA end is a closer match to TRBJ2-5, so the J assignment may be wrong. CDR3 length: 17 residues. The germline CDR1 and CDR2 sequences are ENHRY and SYGVKD. DNA of the CDR3: TGTGCCATTAGTGAGTCGACGACTAGCGGGGGATCGGGGACCCAGTACTTC. Residues: CAISESTTSGGSGTQYF.

V is TRBV21-1 and J is TRBJ1-2. TRBV21-1 is an annotated pseudogene. The CDR3 consists of 11 residues. This CDR3 is CASSIESPYTF. In DNA, the CDR3 is TGTGCCAGCAGCATCGAGTCCCCCTACACCTTC.

The chain uses TRBV21-1 and TRBJ1-2. TRBV21-1 is a pseudogene segment. The CDR3 loop spans 13 amino acids. The CDR3, as DNA: TGTGCCAGCAGCCCCCGGGCCTTCGGGGGCTACACCTTC. This translates into CASSPRAFGGYTF.

The chain joins TRBV4-2 to TRBJ1-4, with a possible D match to TRBD1 (5 bases). The CDR3 spans 17 residues. Germline V CDR1 and CDR2: LGHNA, YNFKEQ. V lost 1 base, J lost 1 base, and 13 bases lay in between. This chain's CDR3 is CASSQARMGGTNEKLFF. In DNA, the CDR3 is TGTGCCAGCAGCCAAGCCCGAATGGGGGGAACTAATGAAAAACTGTTTTTT.

This chain joins TRBV29-1 and TRBJ1-4, with TRBD1 matching over 10 bases. V trimming: 8 bases; J trimming: 4 bases; junction bases outside the gene matches: 7. The CDR3 loop spans 14 amino acids. Germline CDR1 and CDR2: SQVTM and ANQGSEA. CDR3 loop: CSTRDRGFNEKLFF. DNA of the CDR3: TGCAGCACCCGGGACAGGGGTTTTAATGAAAAACTGTTTTTT.

The rearrangement joins TRBV6-6 to TRBJ2-7; the D gene is possibly TRBD1 (5 bases). Trimming took off 6 bases at V and 2 bases at J, with 11 bases between the two ends. Germline CDR1 MNHNY, CDR2 SVGAGI (reference sequence). The CDR3 has 13 residues. Here the CDR3 reads CASRSTEPYEQYF. The CDR3 DNA follows: TGTGCCAGCAGGTCGACAGAGCCCTACGAGCAGTACTTC.

The chain has TRBV29-1 and TRBJ2-1; D tentatively reads TRBD1 or TRBD2 (6 bases each). The CDR3 consists of 15 residues. V dropped 4 bases and J dropped 3 bases, with 16 bases sitting between them. From germline, CDR1 is SQVTM and CDR2 ANQGSEA. The CDR3 is CSVVWVGGRYNEQFF. The CDR3 coding sequence is TGCAGCGTTGTTTGGGTCGGGGGCCGCTACAATGAGCAGTTCTTC.

The chain combines TRBV20-1 with TRBJ1-5; tentative D call: TRBD1 (5 bases). The ends were cut back, 3 bases at V and 7 bases at J, with 19 bases in the middle. Germline values: CDR1 DFQATT, CDR2 SNEGSKA (reference sequence). There are 15 residues in the CDR3. In DNA form, the CDR3 reads TGCAGTGCTAGCAGGGATGGCCTAGTAAGACAGCCCCAGCATTTT. Protein product: CSASRDGLVRQPQHF.

The chain carries TRBV21-1 and TRBJ1-1; the table's D call of TRBD1 was not tested on the DNA. TRBV21-1 is noted as a pseudogene. CDR3 length: 12 amino acids. CDR3: CASSTQPGQAFF. The CDR3 nucleotides read TGTGCCAGCAGCACGCAACCGGGCCAAGCTTTCTTT.

The rearrangement links TRBV20-1 to TRBJ1-6, with D hard to call. This CDR3 has 15 residues. V was pared by 1 base and J by 0 bases, with 7 bases between. Germline V gene data show CDR1 as DFQATT and CDR2 as SNEGSKA (reference sequence). For the CDR3, the DNA is TGCAGTGCTAGAGGGTTATCCTCCTATAATTCACCCCTCCACTTT. Amino acid sequence: CSARGLSSYNSPLHF.

V and J are TRBV28 and TRBJ2-3; 8 positions match TRBD2. V shed 5 bases and J 9 bases; nucleotides not matched to a gene: 10. Germline V lookup: CDR1 MDHEN, CDR2 SYDVKM. The CDR3 has 14 residues. CDR3 loop: CASSPGGQGGTQYF. The CDR3 bases are TGTGCCAGCAGTCCGGGGGGGCAAGGAGGGACGCAGTATTTT.

The rearrangement links TRBV21-1 to TRBJ1-5; TRBD1, the table's D call, lacks a check against the DNA. TRBV21-1 is termed a pseudogene. This CDR3 has 18 amino acids. In DNA, the CDR3 is TGTGCCAGCAGCTCAAATAGGGGGGTCAGGGGCGATAATCAGCCCCAGCATTTT. This gives the protein CASSSNRGVRGDNQPQHF.

The CDR3 region has the DNA TGCGCCAGCAGCTTGGGTGGACAGGGAAGCGAGCAGTACTTC. Translated: CASSLGGQGSEQYF. The chain uses TRBV5-1 and TRBJ2-7; 8 nucleotides line up with TRBD1. CDR3 length: 14 amino acids. V was clipped by 0 bases and J by 6 bases; unmatched bases: 5. CDR1 and CDR2 from the germline V gene are SGHRS and YFSETQ.

This rearrangement joins TRBV6-1 to TRBJ1-1; D is perhaps TRBD1 (6 bases). Germline CDR1 and CDR2: MNHNS and SASEGT. The V and J ends lost 3 bases and 1 base respectively, with 12 bases between them. The CDR3 totals 15 residues. The CDR3 sequence: CASSDRGTGNTEAFF. The CDR3 bases are TGTGCCAGCAGTGACAGGGGAACTGGGAACACTGAAGCTTTCTTT.

This clonotype occurred a few times. The chain couples TRBV7-2 to TRBJ1-6, with D unclear. There are 15 residues in the CDR3. Deletions cut 2 bases from V and 6 bases from J, with 11 bases between. Germline values: CDR1 SGHTA, CDR2 FQGNSA. CDR3 nucleotide sequence: TGTGCCAGCAGCTTACGGGGTCCAATTAATTCACCCCTCCACTTT. It encodes CASSLRGPINSPLHF.

This clonotype appeared a few times. The V call is TRBV29-1, the J call TRBJ1-1; possibly TRBD1 for D (5 bases). Germline CDR1 reads SQVTM; CDR2 reads ANQGSEA. The CDR3 is 13 amino acids. The V and J ends lost 4 bases and 0 bases respectively, with 9 bases between them. As DNA, the CDR3 is TGCAGCGTTGTAAGGGGACTGAACACTGAAGCTTTCTTT. This gives the protein CSVVRGLNTEAFF.

This rearrangement joins TRBV28 to TRBJ1-2; perhaps TRBD1 as D (5 bases). Germline-derived CDR1 and CDR2 are MDHEN and SYDVKM. The V end lost 4 bases, the J end lost 3 bases, and 9 bases lay between the germline ends. This CDR3 has 13 residues. The CDR3 sequence is CASSSGVDYGYTF. The CDR3 DNA follows: TGTGCCAGCAGTTCGGGGGTTGACTATGGCTACACCTTC.

This clonotype has at least ten counts. CDR3 in amino acids: CSAQGGVGEKLFF. The CDR3 nucleotides are TGCAGCGCCCAAGGGGGCGTCGGAGAAAAACTGTTTTTT. The chain has TRBV29-1 and TRBJ1-4; 7 bases line up with TRBD1. V was pared by 7 bases and J by 8 bases, with 10 bases of the junction left unmatched. The germline V gene encodes CDR1 SQVTM and CDR2 ANQGSEA. The CDR3 runs to 13 residues.

This clonotype was seen a handful of times. This chain links TRBV15 with TRBJ2-5, with a possible D match to TRBD1 (6 bases). The germline CDR1 and CDR2 sequences are LNHNV and YYDKDF (reference sequence). Trimming pared 1 base from V and 0 bases from J, leaving 12 bases between. CDR3 length: 16 residues. The CDR3 DNA sequence: TGTGCCACCAGCAGAGGAGGTGGGGGCTACCAAGAGACCCAGTACTTC. Translated, it gives CATSRGGGGYQETQYF.

This sequence joins TRBV3-1 and TRBJ1-6, with D uncertain. Germline CDR1 and CDR2: LGHDT and YNNKEL (reference sequence). The CDR3 sequence is 13 residues long. Deletions cut 6 bases from V and 8 bases from J, with 11 bases between. As DNA, the CDR3 is TGTGCCAGCAGAGAGGACGGAGATTCACCCCTCCACTTT. It encodes CASREDGDSPLHF.

The chain is built from TRBV2 and TRBJ1-1, with D uncertain. CDR1 and CDR2 (germline): SNHLY, FYNNEI. CDR3 size: 17 residues. With 5 bases removed from V and 4 bases from J, the gap between germline ends came to 23 bases. The CDR3 reads CASSPRQIPGIGTEAFF. The CDR3 DNA reads TGTGCCAGCAGTCCCCGACAAATTCCCGGAATCGGCACTGAAGCTTTCTTT.

This rearrangement joins TRBV3-1 to TRBJ2-5; D is undetermined. TRBJ2-7 explains the end of the DNA better; the J call may be wrong. CDR3 length equals 14 residues. The V gene's germline CDR1 is LGHDT and CDR2 YNNKEL (reference sequence). The CDR3 loop reads CASSQAGPVDEQYF. As DNA, the CDR3 is TGTGCCAGCAGCCAAGCCGGGCCTGTTGACGAGCAGTACTTC.

The chain is built from TRBV20-1 and TRBJ2-3, with D unresolved. Germline assignment: CDR1 DFQATT and CDR2 SNEGSKA (reference sequence). CDR3 size: 13 residues. The germline V and J ends were trimmed by 4 bases and 2 bases, with 10 bases remaining between them. The CDR3 coding sequence is TGCAGTGCTACGGGCCATGACACAGATACGCAGTATTTT. Its translation is CSATGHDTDTQYF.

The chain employs TRBV7-2 and TRBJ2-7; 8 nucleotides agree with TRBD2. V was pared by 2 bases and J by 4 bases, with 19 bases of the junction left unmatched. Germline V gives CDR1 SGHTA, CDR2 FQGNSA. The CDR3 contains 19 residues. CDR3 amino acids: CASSLTGAPSGRYLYEQYF. For the CDR3, the DNA is TGTGCCAGCAGCTTAACTGGGGCGCCTAGCGGGCGATACCTATACGAGCAGTACTTC.

The chain recombines TRBV7-9 with TRBJ1-1, with a tentative D call TRBD1 (6 bases). CDR3 length: 14 amino acids. V was pared by 5 bases and J by 5 bases, with 15 bases between. Germline-derived CDR1 and CDR2 are SEHNR and FQNEAQ (reference sequence). The CDR3 DNA reads TGTGCCAGCAGCCGAGCACAGCAGGGGACTGAAGCTTTCTTT. This codes for CASSRAQQGTEAFF.

This rearrangement joins TRBV20-1 to TRBJ1-2, with 10 nucleotides matching TRBD1. The V gene's germline CDR1 is DFQATT and CDR2 SNEGSKA (reference sequence). V shed 8 bases and J 4 bases; nucleotides not matched to a gene: 4. This CDR3 region has 12 residues. In nucleotides, the CDR3 is TGCAGTTCGACAGGGGGCGGCTATGGCTACACCTTC. Its protein is CSSTGGGYGYTF.

This clonotype came up a few times. At one end the junction does not follow the germline gene, possibly because of a read error. The rearrangement uses TRBV11-3 and TRBJ2-7, with D possibly TRBD2 on 6 matching bases. With the DNA end fitting TRBJ2-5 better, the J assignment may be wrong. The CDR3 totals 13 residues. Germline V gives CDR1 SGHNT, CDR2 YENEEA. The CDR3 nucleotides are TGTGCCAGCAGCCGGGACTCCCAAGGGACCCAGTACTTC. As protein: CASSRDSQGTQYF.